This TCR beta chain was documented in a study of naive and memory T cell subsets. Whole-study results and caveats: TCR transcript changes with activation or differentiation may affect this RNA method.

This CDR3 comprises 17 residues. V was pared by 3 bases and J by 5 bases, with 22 bases between. Four PCR rounds used nested alpha and beta constant region primers plus the SP2 primer. For blood and skin samples, reverse transcription used TCR alpha and beta constant primers. TCRdb processed the 5' RACE reads anew with MiXCR; each CDR3 protein has one entry. The sample lists roughly 48,000 distinct CDR3 sequences; 4% to 5% were seen once. TCR cDNA received a 3' ligated oligonucleotide that carried a UMI. Unsorted total RNA, about 1 to 1000 ng, was DNase treated before reverse transcription. This clonotype was recorded many times. The antigen is undetermined.

The rearrangement uses TRBV12-3 or TRBV12-4 and TRBJ2-5; possible D gene TRBD2, 8 bases. The clonotype was recovered from a female donor in good health. CDR3 DNA sequence: TGTGCCAGCAGTTTCCGCGGCGGGAGGAAGACAGGGGAGACCCAGTACTTC. This gives the protein CASSFRGGRKTGETQYF.